Shown below are 29 T cell receptor beta chains from a single sample sequenced in a study of T cells in Graves' hyperthyroidism and ophthalmopathy. TCR beta CDR3 region amplification was performed from RNA transcripts. HTBI primers were the set used in a first-round RT-PCR of the TCR CDR3. One entry per CDR3 protein results from TCRdb running MiXCR on the multiplex PCR reads. The sample carries fewer than 650,000 distinct CDR3 sequences, roughly 14% recorded once. The sample consisted of blood. The receptors here all came from a woman aged 40 to 50 with Graves' ophthalmopathy.

This clonotype was observed at least ten times. This chain links TRBV28 with TRBJ2-2; 8 positions agree with TRBD2. The germline CDR1 and CDR2 sequences are MDHEN and SYDVKM. The ends lost 6 bases at V and 5 bases at J; junction bases unmatched: 5. There are 14 residues in the CDR3. CDR3 coding DNA: TGTGCCAGCAGCTCGGGAGGGCGGACCGGGGAGCTGTTTTTT. Protein: CASSSGGRTGELFF.

The V call is TRBV10-3, the J call TRBJ2-5, with TRBD2 matching 8 bases. There are 16 residues in the CDR3. Looked up from germline, CDR1 is ENHRY and CDR2 is SYGVKD. V was pared by 7 bases and J by 1 base, with 11 bases of the junction left unmatched. The CDR3 DNA reads TGTGCCATCACCCGGGGGGTAGCGGGGACCCAAGAGACCCAGTACTTC. It codes for CAITRGVAGTQETQYF.

At least ten counts were recorded for this clonotype. V and J are TRBV20-1 and TRBJ2-5; tentative D call: TRBD2 (6 bases). The CDR3 consists of 14 residues. From germline, CDR1 is DFQATT and CDR2 SNEGSKA (reference sequence). V was trimmed by 5 bases and J by 1 base, leaving 14 bases between them. CDR3 bases: TGCAGTGCTCACGGGGGAGCACGCCAAGAGACCCAGTACTTC. It yields the protein CSAHGGARQETQYF.

The chain recombines TRBV11-1 with TRBJ2-2; TRBD2 matches 8 bases. The CDR3 extends over 16 amino acids. With 2 bases clipped from V and 5 bases from J, the junction kept 7 bases outside the gene matches. Germline values: CDR1 SGHAT, CDR2 FQDESV (reference sequence). The CDR3 sequence is CASSLTAGVDTGELFF. In DNA, the CDR3 is TGTGCCAGCAGCTTAACAGCGGGAGTAGATACCGGGGAGCTGTTTTTT.

This clonotype was detected many times. The rearrangement links TRBV6-1 to TRBJ2-3; D is undetermined. Trimming removed 11 bases at V and 7 bases at J, with 16 bases between. Germline CDR1 is MNHNS and CDR2 is SASEGT. There are 12 residues in the CDR3. DNA of the CDR3: TGTGCCTCCAACGGTTCTCCGCATACGCAGTATTTT. Protein product: CASNGSPHTQYF.

This clonotype has ten or more counts. Here the CDR3 reads CASSYTGGMDNSPLHF. The CDR3 DNA reads as TGTGCCAGCAGTTATACAGGGGGTATGGATAATTCACCCCTCCACTTT. This sequence joins TRBV6-5 and TRBJ1-6, with 8 bases lining up with TRBD1. V trimming: 3 bases; J trimming: 5 bases; junction bases outside the gene matches: 6. The germline V gene encodes CDR1 MNHEY and CDR2 SVGAGI. The CDR3 has 16 amino acids.

Details on this clonotype: A read error may account for a junction end that differs from germline. The V gene is TRBV27, the J gene TRBJ1-2; 7 nucleotides agree with TRBD1. The CDR3 has 13 residues. Germline values: CDR1 MNHEY, CDR2 SMNVEV (reference sequence). This chain's CDR3 is CASSRQGNFGYTF. As DNA, the CDR3 is TGTGCCAGCAGTAGACAGGGAAACTTTGGCTACACCTTC.

This clonotype was recorded many times. V gene TRBV6-1 combines with J gene TRBJ2-7, with 7 nucleotides matching TRBD1. The CDR3 totals 14 residues. Germline-derived CDR1 and CDR2 are MNHNS and SASEGT. V dropped 6 bases and J dropped 1; count of bases not matched to a gene: 6. The CDR3, as DNA: TGTGCCAGCAGGAGAGGGACAGAGTCCTACGAGCAGTACTTC. This codes for CASRRGTESYEQYF.

This clonotype showed up just a few times. The V and J genes are TRBV20-1 and TRBJ2-2, with TRBD2 identical over 16 bases. Germline V gene sequence: CDR1 DFQATT, CDR2 SNEGSKA (reference sequence). The CDR3 has 17 residues. After removal of 0 bases from V and 6 bases from J, the junction contained 4 bases not matched to a gene. The CDR3 protein is CSARDSGTSGRAGELFF. The DNA for the CDR3 is TGCAGTGCTAGAGATTCGGGGACTAGCGGGAGGGCCGGGGAGCTGTTTTTT.

The rearrangement uses TRBV27 and TRBJ1-6; TRBD1 matches at 9 bases. CDR1 is MNHEY and CDR2 is SMNVEV in the germline V gene (reference sequence). V shed 5 bases and J 9 bases; nucleotides not matched to a gene: 2. This CDR3 has 13 amino acids. The CDR3 bases are TGTGCCAGCAGTGGGACAGGGTTTTCACCCCTCCACTTT. It specifies CASSGTGFSPLHF.

This clonotype was picked up many times. The chain is built from TRBV5-1 and TRBJ2-7; 11 bases agree with TRBD2. The CDR3 has 14 residues. With V trimmed by 4 bases and J by 4 bases, 4 bases remained unmatched. In germline, CDR1 is SGHRS, CDR2 YFSETQ. In DNA form, the CDR3 reads TGCGCCAGCAGCGCGGGACTAGCGGAATACGAGCAGTACTTC. Encoded protein: CASSAGLAEYEQYF.

This clonotype was seen repeatedly, ten times or more. The chain joins TRBV7-9 to TRBJ1-5; possible D gene TRBD1, 6 bases. The V end was cut by 4 bases, the J end by 2 bases, with 12 bases between. Germline CDR1 SEHNR, CDR2 FQNEAQ (reference sequence). This CDR3 region has 15 residues. DNA for the CDR3: TGTGCCAGCAGCTCCGACAGGTTCGGCAATCAGCCCCAGCATTTT. Translating it yields CASSSDRFGNQPQHF.

This clonotype was detected ten times or more. This chain joins TRBV28 and TRBJ2-7; 11 nucleotides agree with TRBD2. The V segment lost 6 bases and the J segment 0 bases; nucleotides outside the gene matches: 4. The CDR3 sequence is 15 residues long. Germline V gene sequence: CDR1 MDHEN, CDR2 SYDVKM. The CDR3 coding sequence is TGTGCCAGCAGGACTAGCGGGATAAGCTCCTACGAGCAGTACTTC. Protein: CASRTSGISSYEQYF.

The chain carries TRBV7-6 and TRBJ2-5, with 8 bases fitting TRBD2. V shed 2 bases, J shed 4 bases, and the junction held 9 bases outside the gene matches. This CDR3 is 16 amino acids long. Per the germline V gene, CDR1 is SGHVS and CDR2 is FNYEAQ. CDR3 sequence reads: CASSLTPREGGETQYF. The CDR3 DNA sequence: TGTGCCAGCAGCTTAACTCCACGGGAGGGGGGAGAGACCCAGTACTTC.

This clonotype has only a few counts. V and J are TRBV18 and TRBJ2-1; TRBD2 matches at 10 bases. Germline CDR1 KGHSH, CDR2 LQKENI. V lost 4 bases, J lost 3 bases, and 0 bases stayed unmatched. This CDR3 is built from 14 residues. The CDR3 loop reads CASSRTSGYNEQFF. The CDR3 nucleotides are TGTGCCAGCTCACGGACTAGCGGCTACAATGAGCAGTTCTTC.

This CDR3 is CSARDTGGTGRETQYF. As DNA, the CDR3 is TGCAGTGCTAGAGATACGGGGGGGACAGGGAGGGAGACCCAGTACTTC. The chain has TRBV20-1 and TRBJ2-5; D might be TRBD1 (9 bases). Trimming took 0 bases from V and 5 from J, leaving 19 bases between them. Germline CDR1 is DFQATT and CDR2 is SNEGSKA (reference sequence). The CDR3 contains 16 residues.

This clonotype was recorded at least ten times. The chain recombines TRBV20-1 with TRBJ2-7, with TRBD2 as a possible D gene (6 bases). V shed 1 base and J shed 0 bases, with 16 bases lying between them. This CDR3 is 16 amino acids long. CDR1 and CDR2 from the germline V gene are DFQATT and SNEGSKA (reference sequence). CDR3 sequence (DNA): TGCAGTGCTAGAGTAGCCCGACCGCGGGACTCCTACGAGCAGTACTTC. Protein: CSARVARPRDSYEQYF.

This clonotype was picked up many times. This chain uses TRBV28 with TRBJ2-7; D is undetermined. This CDR3 region has 14 residues. V was trimmed by 3 bases and J by 6 bases, leaving 15 bases between them. Germline V gene sequence: CDR1 MDHEN, CDR2 SYDVKM. CDR3 residues: CASSFNGPVGEQYF. Written as DNA, the CDR3 is TGTGCCAGCAGTTTCAACGGACCAGTCGGCGAGCAGTACTTC.

This clonotype was seen repeatedly, ten times or more. The CDR3 loop is CASSSRQGPNEQYF. Here the CDR3 DNA reads TGTGCCAGCAGCTCACGACAGGGGCCCAACGAGCAGTACTTC. The chain joins TRBV7-2 to TRBJ2-7; TRBD1 matches 8 bases. This CDR3 contains 14 residues. The V and J ends lost 4 bases and 5 bases, in that order; junction bases with no gene match: 7. Germline CDR1 and CDR2: SGHTA and FQGNSA.

The gene calls are TRBV7-2 and TRBJ2-7; D tentatively reads TRBD1 or TRBD2 (5 bases each). This CDR3 has 13 amino acids. Per the germline V gene, CDR1 is SGHTA and CDR2 is FQGNSA. With 1 base removed from V and 6 bases from J, the gap between germline ends came to 10 bases. DNA of the CDR3: TGTGCCAGCAGCTTAGACGCAGGGACCGAGCAGTACTTC. Protein sequence: CASSLDAGTEQYF. Based on the CDR3 plus reference TRBV7-2 and TRBJ2-7, the full variable domain is GAGVSQSPSNKVTEKGKDVELRCDPISGHTALYWYRQSLGQGLEFLIYFQGNSAPDKSGLPSDRFSAERTGGSVSTLTIQRTQQEDSAVYLCASSLDAGTEQYFGPGTRLTVT.

The chain is built from TRBV19 and TRBJ1-4; D unresolved. The length of the CDR3 is 13 residues. The germline V gene has CDR1 LNHDA and CDR2 SQIVND (reference sequence). The germline V and J ends were trimmed by 10 bases and 7 bases, with 16 bases remaining between them. The CDR3 loop is CATLGAVGEKLFF. In DNA form, the CDR3 reads TGTGCCACCCTGGGTGCGGTGGGTGAAAAACTGTTTTTT.

This clonotype was observed a single time. It may be a read error: a sequence one base away is much more abundant. This chain links TRBV10-2 with TRBJ2-5; 7 bases line up with TRBD2. J was trimmed by 9 bases and V by 3 bases; bases with no gene match: 10. Germline CDR1 is WSHSY and CDR2 is SAAADI. The CDR3 runs to 14 residues. The CDR3 nucleotides are TGCGCCAGCAGTGATGGTGCGAGCGGGACGGCCCAGTACTTC. Its translation is CASSDGASGTAQYF.

This clonotype was counted ten times or more. The rearrangement joins TRBV9 to TRBJ2-2, with D maybe TRBD2 (5 bases). V lost 0 bases and J lost 5, with 14 bases in between. Germline loops: CDR1 SGDLS, CDR2 YYNGEE. CDR3 size: 16 residues. CDR3 nucleotides: TGTGCCAGCAGCGTAGGGGTTAGGGAGACAACCGGGGAGCTGTTTTTT. Protein sequence: CASSVGVRETTGELFF.

This clonotype was picked up many times. The V gene is TRBV9, the J gene TRBJ1-1; D gene ambiguous. Germline-derived CDR1 and CDR2 are SGDLS and YYNGEE. The V end lost 0 bases, the J end lost 1 base, and 4 bases lay between the germline ends. The CDR3 spans 13 residues. CDR3 in amino acids: CASSVEGNTEAFF. The CDR3 coding sequence is TGTGCCAGCAGCGTAGAGGGGAACACTGAAGCTTTCTTT.

Only a few counts were recorded for this clonotype. V is TRBV19 and J is TRBJ2-7; D gene ambiguous. Germline lookup yields CDR1 LNHDA and CDR2 SQIVND (reference sequence). Between the trimmed V and J ends, which lost 6 bases and 4 bases, there was a span of 16 bases. The CDR3 contains 14 residues. The DNA for the CDR3 is TGTGCCAGTAGCCCCGCAGTCGGGCCTTACGAGCAGTACTTC. It translates to CASSPAVGPYEQYF.

This clonotype was counted many times. This chain connects TRBV10-3 to TRBJ2-3, with TRBD2 matching 9 bases. CDR3 size: 15 residues. The ends lost 11 bases at V and 6 bases at J; junction bases unmatched: 15. The V gene's germline CDR1 is ENHRY and CDR2 SYGVKD. CDR3 sequence: CAVLSGGRARDTQYF. The CDR3 DNA is TGTGCCGTCCTATCTGGCGGGAGGGCCAGGGATACGCAGTATTTT.

There are many counts of this clonotype. V usage is TRBV18 and J usage is TRBJ1-3, with D perhaps TRBD1 (6 bases). V lost 8 bases, J lost 0 bases, and 14 bases lay in between. The CDR3 contains 15 residues. Looked up from germline, CDR1 is KGHSH and CDR2 is LQKENI. The CDR3 spells CASSPGASSGNTIYF. The CDR3 DNA reads TGTGCCAGCAGTCCGGGGGCCAGCTCTGGAAACACCATATATTTT.

This clonotype was detected ten times or more. The rearrangement joins TRBV25-1 to TRBJ2-7; TRBD2 aligns across 8 bases. V shed 4 bases and J 7 bases; nucleotides not matched to a gene: 12. The CDR3 totals 15 residues. Germline V gene data show CDR1 as MGHDK and CDR2 as SYGVNS. CDR3 protein: CASSAPVLGTSEQYF. CDR3 DNA sequence: TGTGCCAGCAGTGCTCCGGTACTGGGGACTAGTGAGCAGTACTTC.

This clonotype was found a few times. V is TRBV5-1 and J is TRBJ2-7; 11 bases agree with TRBD2. V lost 4 bases and J lost 4; bases outside the gene matches: 4. Per the germline V gene, CDR1 is SGHRS and CDR2 is YFSETQ. The CDR3 contains 14 residues. The CDR3, as DNA: TGCGCCAGCAGCCGGGCTAGCGGGGGGTACGAGCAGTACTTC. Amino acids: CASSRASGGYEQYF.